A selection of T cell receptor beta chains follows, all from one sample in a study of blood T cell repertoires in COVID-19. Sequencing was performed with immunoSEQ multiplex PCR; in TCRdb, only in-frame clones are kept and a portion is missing. The table shows about 200,000 clones, with around four fifths occurring only once. What was sequenced was PBMCs or T cells enriched from blood (not recorded which). All receptors derive from a middle-aged man who had recovered from COVID-19. Both conserved end residues are part of each CDR3. Fields, in order: V gene, D gene, CDR3 protein. A D gene is named only where the DNA matches it firmly.

>TRBV19|TRBD1
CASSLGTGGTYEQYF
>TRBV6-5|-
CASRRGFVGYTF
>TRBV9|-
CASSQRVDRPGANVLTF
>TRBV9|TRBD2
CASSVGASSGRGSYNEQFF
>TRBV13|-
CASSSLLARETQYF
>TRBV28|TRBD1
CASRRTGQFTPLHF
>TRBV2|-
CASNVIPRGEQYF
>TRBV24-1|TRBD2
CATRAGGAPTSRRDEQFF
>TRBV29-1|TRBD1
CSLEGDREMSNYGYTF
>TRBV6-5|-
CASSHRADGLYEQYF
>TRBV6-5|-
CASRRALGGNEQFF
>TRBV2|-
CASRVGHRSGELFF
>TRBV5-4|-
CASSASRGANEQFF
>TRBV19|-
CASSAGGSNQPQHF
>TRBV10-3|-
CASGAGDSQPQHF
>TRBV7-9|-
CASSLVSGIEKLFF
>TRBV7-9|-
CASSLGTGETQYF
>TRBV7-2|-
CASRTVGRGEQYF
>TRBV15|-
CATSREDKAYGYTF
>TRBV6-5|-
CASRLGFYNEQFF
>TRBV28|TRBD1
CASSPTGTGDNGYTF
>TRBV6-2/TRBV6-3|-
CASSRPVWIGTYNEQFF
>TRBV9|TRBD2
CASSAPGLAGYNEQFF
>TRBV5-1|-
CASSLAQGRETQYF
>TRBV25-1|TRBD2
CASSEWGLAGPSGGELFF
>TRBV2|TRBD1
CASSDGGGSEKLFF
>TRBV5-1|-
CASSPGGFSGNTIYF
>TRBV25-1|TRBD2
CASSFKRERETQYF
>TRBV7-8|TRBD1
CASSYLQGLNSNQPQHF
>TRBV10-3|TRBD2
CAISTGLAATNEQFF
>TRBV5-4|-
CASSHVERDYNEQFF
>TRBV28|-
CASSGTNLRGAFF
>TRBV5-1|TRBD1
CASSLAPGQGIADTQYF
>TRBV18|-
CASLSGTDTQYF
>TRBV24-1|-
CATESQGEAFF
>TRBV6-5|-
CASSWTGQSGEQYF
>TRBV11-2|TRBD2
CASSSQAGAIDTQYF
>TRBV6-2/TRBV6-3|-
CASSYSRTAVGEGQETQYF
>TRBV6-5|TRBD1
CASTQTGEGGYTF
>TRBV28|-
CASSSPVSYEQYF
>TRBV11-3|TRBD1
CASSLGDRGKSETQYF
>TRBV24-1|-
CATAPERQNQPQHF
>TRBV7-2|-
CASSLGGSGGPGVNEQFF